This TCR beta chain derives from a study of T cell changes during pregnancy in multiple sclerosis. Libraries were prepared by immunoSEQ multiplex PCR; TCRdb keeps only in-frame clonotypes and omits some of them. The sample consists of under 95,000 clones, about nine tenths of them appearing once. From germline, CDR1 is MNHEY and CDR2 SVGAGI. V lost 0 bases and J lost 4, with 12 bases in between. The CDR3 loop spans 15 amino acids. Sequences were derived from peripheral blood, sampled after pregnancy. The receptor comes from a female donor in good health, enrolled as a control in a pregnancy study. The J gene is TRBJ1-1, the V gene TRBV6-5; D remains ambiguous. As DNA, the CDR3 is TGTGCCAGCAGTTACTCCTCAACCCCCAGCACTGAAGCTTTCTTT. Protein product: CASSYSSTPSTEAFF.